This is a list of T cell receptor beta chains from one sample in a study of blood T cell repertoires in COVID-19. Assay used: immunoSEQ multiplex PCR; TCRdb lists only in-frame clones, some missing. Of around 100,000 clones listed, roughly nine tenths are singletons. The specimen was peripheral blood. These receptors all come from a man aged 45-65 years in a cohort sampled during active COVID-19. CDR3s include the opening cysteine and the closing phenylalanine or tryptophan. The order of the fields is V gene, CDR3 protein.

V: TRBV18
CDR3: CASSPYRGNGELFF

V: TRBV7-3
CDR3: CASSFSGGSDTQYF

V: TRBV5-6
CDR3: CASRTGSSYGANVLTF

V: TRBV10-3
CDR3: CAISPKGGIGTEAFF

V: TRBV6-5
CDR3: CASSTGAETQYF

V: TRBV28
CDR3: CATLGGGNTEAFF

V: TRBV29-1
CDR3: CSVEVSQAGYGYTF

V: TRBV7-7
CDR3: CASSPTGPNEQFF

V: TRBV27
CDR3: CASASSNQPQHF

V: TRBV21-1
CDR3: CASSKAYRSYGYTF

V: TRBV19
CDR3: CASSSKDRGRNQPQHF

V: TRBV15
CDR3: CATSRDFTGEDEQYF

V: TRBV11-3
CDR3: CASSLVLQDSGNTIYF

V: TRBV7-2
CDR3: CASSLNPDYGYTF

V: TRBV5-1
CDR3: CASSPNSGVGDTQYF

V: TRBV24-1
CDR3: CATSRGVGSSYEQYF

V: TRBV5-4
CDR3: CASSFGQNYGYTF

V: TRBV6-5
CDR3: CATHEGATNEKLFF

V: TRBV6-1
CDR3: CASSEIGVQQPQHF

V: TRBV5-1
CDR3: CASSPGTGDGYTF

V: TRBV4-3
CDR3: CASSQEARANYEQYF

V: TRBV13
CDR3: CASSHGEAYEQYF

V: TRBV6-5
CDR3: CASSYQWDKWDSPLHF

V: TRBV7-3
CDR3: CASSPMASGGAGNEQFF